Below, 16 T cell receptor beta chains from the same sample are listed, as sequenced in a study of T cells after yellow fever vaccination. Each CDR3 protein gets one entry after TCRdb re-called the 5' RACE reads with MiXCR. The table has about 580,000 distinct CDR3 sequences, 17% seen once. The sample here was PBMCs, taken 5 to 6 days after the first yellow fever vaccination. These receptors came from a man in his late teens or twenties who received the YFV17D yellow fever vaccine.

The V and J genes are TRBV19 and TRBJ2-5; D not certain. The germline gives CDR1 LNHDA, CDR2 SQIVND (reference sequence). This CDR3 has 13 amino acids. Trimming left V 3 bases short and J 5 bases short, with 10 bases between. The CDR3 DNA sequence: TGTGCCAGTAGTATCCGGGCTCGGGAGACCCAGTACTTC. Protein: CASSIRARETQYF.

CDR3 in amino acids: CASSLMGQGTEAFF. CDR3 DNA: TGTGCCAGCAGCTTAATGGGACAGGGCACTGAAGCTTTCTTT. The rearrangement uses TRBV7-3 and TRBJ1-1; 9 bases map to TRBD1. The V gene's germline CDR1 is SGHTA and CDR2 FQGTGA. The CDR3 is 14 amino acids. With 1 base clipped from V and 4 bases from J, the junction kept 1 base outside the gene matches.

The chain carries TRBV5-1 and TRBJ2-5; the match to TRBD2 covers 8 bases. J was trimmed by 1 base and V by 0 bases; bases with no gene match: 8. Germline V gene sequence: CDR1 SGHRS, CDR2 YFSETQ. The CDR3 consists of 17 residues. The CDR3 DNA is TGCGCCAGCAGCTTGGCCCCAGCGGGGGTCTCCCAAGAGACCCAGTACTTC. It is translated as CASSLAPAGVSQETQYF.

The chain uses TRBV18 and TRBJ2-2; possible D gene TRBD2, 5 bases. The CDR3 loop spans 15 amino acids. The V end was cut by 8 bases, the J end by 1 base, with 14 bases between. CDR1 KGHSH and CDR2 LQKENI come from the germline V gene. The CDR3 DNA sequence: TGTGCCAGCGCACGAAGTCGGGAGAACACCGGGGAGCTGTTTTTT. Residues: CASARSRENTGELFF. The complete variable domain, with remaining parts taken from reference TRBV18 and TRBJ2-2, reads NAGVMQNPRHLVRRRGQEARLRCSPMKGHSHVYWYRQLPEEGLKFMVYLQKENIIDESGMPKERFSAEFPKEGPSILRIQQVVRGDSAAYFCASARSRENTGELFFGEGSRLTVL.

This clonotype was observed a few times. Here the CDR3 DNA reads TGTGCCAGCAGCTTAGAGTCCTATGAGCAGTTCTTC. Protein: CASSLESYEQFF. The rearrangement uses TRBV7-9 and TRBJ2-1; D uncertain. The germline gives CDR1 SEHNR, CDR2 FQNEAQ (reference sequence). V lost 1 base and J 8 bases, leaving 6 bases between the germline ends. This CDR3 comprises 12 residues.

This clonotype was detected only a few times. The chain uses TRBV4-1 and TRBJ1-6; TRBD1 might be the D (5 bases). CDR1 is MGHRA and CDR2 is YSYEKL in the germline V gene. This CDR3 spans 13 amino acids. The V end lost 7 bases, the J end lost 9 bases, and 13 bases lay between the germline ends. CDR3 DNA sequence: TGCGCCAGCACGGACATCTTCGGTTCACCCCTCCACTTT. Its protein product is CASTDIFGSPLHF.

The chain couples TRBV6-4 to TRBJ2-4, with 13 bases lining up with TRBD2. Per germline, CDR1 MRHNA and CDR2 SNTAGT. The CDR3 runs to 19 residues. Trimming at V came to 5 bases and at J to 4 bases, leaving 14 bases not matched to a gene. The CDR3 loop is CASSHQLAGGPSNKNIQYF. As DNA, the CDR3 is TGTGCCAGCAGTCACCAACTAGCGGGGGGGCCAAGTAATAAAAACATTCAGTACTTC.

This clonotype was found a few times. The V call is TRBV3-1, the J call TRBJ1-3; D not certain. Germline-derived CDR1 and CDR2 are LGHDT and YNNKEL (reference sequence). This CDR3 contains 16 residues. The ends were cut back, 4 bases at V and 0 bases at J, with 13 bases in the middle. Written as DNA, the CDR3 is TGTGCCAGCAGCCTGGACGGCTTTGGCTCTGGAAACACCATATATTTT. It encodes CASSLDGFGSGNTIYF.

This clonotype showed up just a few times. V is TRBV4-1 and J is TRBJ1-5; 8 bases are shared with TRBD1. This CDR3 region has 16 residues. V was pared by 1 base and J by 5 bases, with 7 bases of the junction left unmatched. Germline CDR1 reads MGHRA; CDR2 reads YSYEKL. The CDR3 sequence is CASSQVQDRADQPQHF. As DNA, the CDR3 is TGCGCCAGCAGCCAAGTTCAGGACAGGGCGGATCAGCCCCAGCATTTT.

This clonotype has more than one count but fewer than ten. V usage is TRBV12-3 or TRBV12-4 and J usage is TRBJ1-2; D is possibly TRBD1 (6 bases). The CDR3 length is 13 residues. The V and J ends lost 5 bases and 7 bases respectively, with 14 bases between them. This CDR3 reads CASSGSGTSGYTF. CDR3 nucleotide sequence: TGTGCCAGCAGTGGATCCGGGACAAGTGGCTACACCTTC.

The gene calls are TRBV5-1 and TRBJ1-2, with D perhaps TRBD1 (6 bases). V gave up 4 bases and J gave up 3 bases, with 16 bases separating them. The CDR3 loop spans 15 amino acids. Germline lookup yields CDR1 SGHRS and CDR2 YFSETQ. The CDR3 spells CASSTGRGRHYGYTF. The CDR3 coding sequence is TGCGCCAGCAGCACGGGGAGGGGGAGACACTATGGCTACACCTTC.

This clonotype was counted between two and nine times. This chain links TRBV19 with TRBJ2-4; TRBD1 matches at 11 bases. CDR1 LNHDA and CDR2 SQIVND come from the germline V gene (reference sequence). V trimming: 6 bases; J trimming: 6 bases; junction bases outside the gene matches: 7. The CDR3 is 15 amino acids. CDR3 nucleotide sequence: TGTGCCAGTAGCGGGACAGGGGGTTTGGTAAACATTCAGTACTTC. It codes for CASSGTGGLVNIQYF.

The gene calls are TRBV4-1 and TRBJ2-3, with 9 positions matching TRBD2. The germline V gene has CDR1 MGHRA and CDR2 YSYEKL. The CDR3 consists of 16 residues. J lost 6 bases, V lost 5 bases, and 12 bases had no gene match. Written as DNA, the CDR3 is TGCGCCAGCAGCAAAGGGGCGCTAGCGGGGACCGATACGCAGTATTTT. Amino acid sequence: CASSKGALAGTDTQYF.

The genes are TRBV6-5 and TRBJ2-2, with D perhaps matching TRBD2 (7 bases). Trimming stripped 2 bases from V and 3 bases from J, with 13 bases between. The CDR3 has 16 amino acids. Looked up from germline, CDR1 is MNHEY and CDR2 is SVGAGI. CDR3 sequence: CASSYEGGADTGELFF. The DNA of the CDR3 is TGTGCCAGCAGTTACGAGGGGGGGGCCGACACCGGGGAGCTGTTTTTT.

As DNA, the CDR3 is TGTGCCAGCAGCACCCACCGGGGGGGTTCTGGCTACACCTTC. Protein: CASSTHRGGSGYTF. The rearrangement uses TRBV7-9 and TRBJ1-2; a possible D gene is TRBD1 (5 bases). Germline V lookup: CDR1 SEHNR, CDR2 FQNEAQ (reference sequence). The CDR3 runs to 14 residues. Trimming pared 5 bases from V and 7 bases from J, leaving 17 bases between.

This clonotype has more than one count but fewer than ten. This rearrangement joins TRBV7-2 to TRBJ2-1; a weak D match, TRBD1 (5 bases). There are 17 residues in the CDR3. V was cut by 0 bases and J by 2 bases, with 14 bases left in between. Germline CDR1 and CDR2: SGHTA and FQGNSA. The CDR3 loop is CASSLAGLGAAYNEQFF. The CDR3 nucleotides read TGTGCCAGCAGCTTAGCAGGTCTAGGGGCAGCCTACAATGAGCAGTTCTTC.